A selection of T cell receptor beta chains follows, all from one sample in a study of regulatory T cells in long-lasting Graves disease. TCRdb reprocessed the multiplex PCR reads via MiXCR and lists one record per CDR3 protein. The table includes more than 450,000 distinct CDR3 sequences, 12% detected once. A further study also used this sample, focusing on T cells in Graves' hyperthyroidism and ophthalmopathy.

The sequenced sample was peripheral blood mononuclear cells (PBMCs), obtained at new diagnosis, from a patient treated with antithyroid drugs. The receptors come from a woman aged 25 to 45 with Graves disease. Each CDR3 is given without its conserved first and last residue.

TRBV6-1	TRBJ2-7	ASSPLRTSGSSYEQY
TRBV19	TRBJ2-7	ASSIGDKSSYEQY
TRBV6-9	TRBJ1-1	ASSYGLGVGDTEAF
TRBV2	TRBJ2-3	ASTGRNTQY
TRBV30	TRBJ1-4	AWNARSHGEKLF
TRBV27	TRBJ2-7	ASSFGTHSSYEQY
TRBV2	TRBJ2-2	ASSEAVLRAAGELF
TRBV12-3/TRBV12-4	TRBJ1-5	ASSSIAGTSPQH
TRBV7-3	TRBJ2-2	ASSLRSKTSGRPAGELF
TRBV20-1	TRBJ2-5	SARSDLSIGSETQY
TRBV6-1	TRBJ1-5	ASRLNDYQPQH
TRBV10-3	TRBJ1-1	AISPQGGDTEAF
TRBV11-1	TRBJ2-2	ASSPGSRFTGELF
TRBV11-3	TRBJ2-5	ASSLGGRGMETQY